The next 4 T cell receptor beta chains were all read from a single sample in a study of identical twins. Via MiXCR, TCRdb re-called the 5' RACE reads, giving one row per CDR3 protein. This table holds roughly 720,000 distinct CDR3 sequences, 18% found once. The sample was also linked to a second study, of T cells expressing NK-cell markers.

What was sequenced was PBMCs. The receptors were sampled from a woman aged 18-30 years in good health.

The rearrangement uses TRBV10-1 and TRBJ2-3; tentatively, D is TRBD1 (5 bases). The CDR3 consists of 12 residues. V lost 3 bases and J lost 8, with 9 bases in between. Germline V gene data show CDR1 as WNHNN and CDR2 as SYGVQD (reference sequence). Here the CDR3 DNA reads TGCGCCAGCAGTGAAAAAAGGGGTACGCAGTATTTT. It is translated as CASSEKRGTQYF.

The chain's CDR3 is CASSQAGTSGYNEQFF. The CDR3, as DNA: TGTGCCAGCAGTCAGGCCGGGACTAGCGGATACAATGAGCAGTTCTTC. The chain joins TRBV12-3 or TRBV12-4 to TRBJ2-1, with 11 bases aligning to TRBD2. This CDR3 is built from 16 residues. V shed 5 bases, J shed 4 bases, and the junction held 7 bases outside the gene matches.

This clonotype was seen a few times. The V gene is TRBV6-1, the J gene TRBJ1-1, with D possibly being TRBD1 (6 bases). V was pared by 7 bases and J by 1 base, with 13 bases between. CDR1 and CDR2 from the germline V gene are MNHNS and SASEGT. CDR3 size: 14 residues. The CDR3, as DNA: TGTGCCAGCACCACATCGACAGGGAACACTGAAGCTTTCTTT. It encodes CASTTSTGNTEAFF.

This clonotype has a handful of counts. V is TRBV7-9 and J is TRBJ2-1, with 8 bases aligning to TRBD2. The CDR3 runs 17 residues. The ends lost 5 bases at V and 6 bases at J; junction bases unmatched: 15. Per the germline V gene, CDR1 is SEHNR and CDR2 is FQNEAQ (reference sequence). The CDR3 DNA follows: TGTGCCAGCAGCACCCGGGGACGGTATAGCGGGGTCAATGAGCAGTTCTTC. The encoded protein is CASSTRGRYSGVNEQFF.